Here is one T cell receptor (beta chain) with its context. This specimen includes other DNA sequences encoding the same CDR3. This sample was included in a study of blood T cell repertoires in COVID-19. V shed 5 bases and J shed 6 bases, with 20 bases lying between them. The CDR3 covers 16 residues. The germline V gene has CDR1 SGHTA and CDR2 FQGNSA. In the original workflow: Reference gene primers were amplified, and this amplification served to estimate nucleated cell counts. The data were produced by immunoSEQ multiplex PCR, yet TCRdb's version contains in-frame clones alone and is incomplete. For V, J and clone size, that table is used; D and trimming come from the DNA. This table holds approximately 190,000 clones, 84% found once.

The genes are TRBV7-2 and TRBJ2-1; possible D gene TRBD2, 7 bases. Sequenced input: peripheral blood. This sequence was found in a man between 25 and 39 years old with active or convalescent COVID-19. Here the CDR3 reads CASSLQSGGAGNEQFF. The CDR3 DNA sequence: TGTGCCAGCAGCCTCCAGAGTGGGGGGGCGGGCAATGAGCAGTTCTTC.